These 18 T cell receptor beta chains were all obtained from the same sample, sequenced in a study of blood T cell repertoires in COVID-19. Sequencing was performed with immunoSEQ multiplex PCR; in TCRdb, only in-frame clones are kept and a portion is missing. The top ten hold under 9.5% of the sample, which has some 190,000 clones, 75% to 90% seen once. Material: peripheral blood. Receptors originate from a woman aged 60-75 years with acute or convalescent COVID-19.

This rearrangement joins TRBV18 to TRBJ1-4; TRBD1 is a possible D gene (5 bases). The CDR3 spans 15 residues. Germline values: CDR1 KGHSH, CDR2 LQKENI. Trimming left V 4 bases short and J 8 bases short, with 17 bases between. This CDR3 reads CASSLPRRGSEKLFF. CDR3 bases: TGTGCCAGCTCACTCCCCAGGAGGGGTTCCGAAAAACTGTTTTTT.

The CDR3, as DNA: TGCGCCAGCAGCTTCACAGGGGGGTCCCTCACTGAAGCTTTCTTT. Protein: CASSFTGGSLTEAFF. The chain is built from TRBV5-1 and TRBJ1-1; 8 bases line up with TRBD1. In germline, CDR1 is SGHRS, CDR2 YFSETQ. V shed 2 bases, J shed 4 bases, and the junction held 7 bases outside the gene matches. CDR3 length: 15 amino acids.

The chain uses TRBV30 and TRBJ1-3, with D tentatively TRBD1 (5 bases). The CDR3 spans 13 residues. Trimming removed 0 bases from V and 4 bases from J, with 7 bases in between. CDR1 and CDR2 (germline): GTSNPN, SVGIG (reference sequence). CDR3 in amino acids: CAWSVGAGNTIYF. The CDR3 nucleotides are TGTGCCTGGAGTGTAGGGGCGGGAAACACCATATATTTT.

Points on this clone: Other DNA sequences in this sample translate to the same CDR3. Written as DNA, the CDR3 is TGTGCCAGCTCACCGACAGGGAACTACGAGCAGTACTTC. Residues: CASSPTGNYEQYF. The gene calls are TRBV18 and TRBJ2-7; 7 nucleotides line up with TRBD1. Germline V gene sequence: CDR1 KGHSH, CDR2 LQKENI. The junction had 2 bases not matched to a gene; V was cut back by 3 bases and J by 3 bases. The CDR3 spans 13 residues.

The CDR3 DNA follows: TGTGCCAGCACCCCGGAGTTTAACTATGGCTACACCTTC. Translated: CASTPEFNYGYTF. The chain couples TRBV7-8 to TRBJ1-2; D unclear. The CDR3 sequence is 13 residues long. Germline V CDR1 and CDR2: SGHVS, FQNEAQ. V lost 7 bases and J 1 base, leaving 10 bases between the germline ends.

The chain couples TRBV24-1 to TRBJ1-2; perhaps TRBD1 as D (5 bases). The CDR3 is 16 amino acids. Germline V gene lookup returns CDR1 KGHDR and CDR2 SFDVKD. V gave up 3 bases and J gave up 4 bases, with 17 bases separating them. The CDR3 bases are TGTGCCACCAGTGATGGGGCCAGCACTTTGGGCTATGGCTACACCTTC. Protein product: CATSDGASTLGYGYTF.

The CDR3 reads CASSPGTDAFF. The DNA of the CDR3 is TGTGCCAGCTCACCAGGGACAGATGCTTTCTTT. The rearrangement uses TRBV18 and TRBJ1-1; 7 bases map to TRBD1. The CDR3 totals 11 residues. CDR1 and CDR2 from the germline V gene are KGHSH and LQKENI. Unmatched junction bases numbered 2, after V lost 2 bases and J lost 11 bases.

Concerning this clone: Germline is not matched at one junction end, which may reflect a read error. CDR3 loop: CASSVLQRTNNPVF. The DNA for the CDR3 is TGTGCCAGCAGCGTATTACAGCGGACTAATAATCCGGTATTC. The V call is TRBV9, the J call TRBJ1-2; D remains unclear. The germline V gene has CDR1 SGDLS and CDR2 YYNGEE. This CDR3 region has 14 residues.

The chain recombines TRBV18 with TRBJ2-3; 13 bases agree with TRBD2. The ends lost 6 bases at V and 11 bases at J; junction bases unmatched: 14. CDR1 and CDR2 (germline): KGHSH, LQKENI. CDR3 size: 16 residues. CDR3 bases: TGTGCCAGCTCCCCCGGACTAGCGGGAGATTGGCAACTGCAGTATTTT. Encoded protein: CASSPGLAGDWQLQYF.

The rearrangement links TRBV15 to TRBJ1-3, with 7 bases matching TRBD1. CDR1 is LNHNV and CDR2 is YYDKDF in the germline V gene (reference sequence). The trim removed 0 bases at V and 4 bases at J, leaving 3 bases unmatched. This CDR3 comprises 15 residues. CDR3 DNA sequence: TGTGCCACCAGCAGAGAAGGGACAGTCGGAAACACCATATATTTT. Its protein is CATSREGTVGNTIYF.

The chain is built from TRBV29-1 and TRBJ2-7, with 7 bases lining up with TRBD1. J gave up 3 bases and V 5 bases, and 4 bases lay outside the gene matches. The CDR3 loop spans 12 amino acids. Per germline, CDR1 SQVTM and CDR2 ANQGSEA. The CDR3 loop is CSVLTGNYEQYF. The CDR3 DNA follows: TGCAGCGTTTTGACAGGGAACTACGAGCAGTACTTC.

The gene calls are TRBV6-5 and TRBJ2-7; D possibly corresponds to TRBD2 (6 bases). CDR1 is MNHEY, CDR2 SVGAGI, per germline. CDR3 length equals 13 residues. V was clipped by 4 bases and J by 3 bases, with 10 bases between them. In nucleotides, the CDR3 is TGTGCCAGCAGTTGGGGACTCCACTACGAGCAGTACTTC. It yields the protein CASSWGLHYEQYF.

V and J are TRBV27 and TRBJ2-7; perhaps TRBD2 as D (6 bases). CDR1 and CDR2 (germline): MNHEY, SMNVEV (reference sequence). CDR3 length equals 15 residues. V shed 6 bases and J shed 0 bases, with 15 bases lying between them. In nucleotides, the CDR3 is TGTGCCAGCAGACTCAGCGGGTTGAGCTCCTACGAGCAGTACGTC. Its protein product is CASRLSGLSSYEQYV.

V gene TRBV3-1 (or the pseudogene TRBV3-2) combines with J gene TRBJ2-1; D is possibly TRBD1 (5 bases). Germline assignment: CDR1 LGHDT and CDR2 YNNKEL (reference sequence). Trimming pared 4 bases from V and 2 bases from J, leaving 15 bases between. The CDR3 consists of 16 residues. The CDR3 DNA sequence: TGTGCCAGCAGCCCCAGACCGCAGGGCCCCTACAATGAGCAGTTCTTC. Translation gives CASSPRPQGPYNEQFF.

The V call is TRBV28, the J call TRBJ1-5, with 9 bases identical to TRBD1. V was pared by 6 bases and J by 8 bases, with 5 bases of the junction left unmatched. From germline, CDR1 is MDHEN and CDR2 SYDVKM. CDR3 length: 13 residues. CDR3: CASRETGGKPQHF. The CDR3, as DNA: TGTGCCAGCAGAGAGACAGGGGGAAAGCCCCAGCATTTT.

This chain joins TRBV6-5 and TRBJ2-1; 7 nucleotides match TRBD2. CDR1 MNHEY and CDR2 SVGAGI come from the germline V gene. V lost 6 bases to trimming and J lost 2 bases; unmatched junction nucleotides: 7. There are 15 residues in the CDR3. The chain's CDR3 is CASRPALAAYNEQFF. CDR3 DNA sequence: TGTGCCAGCAGACCCGCCCTAGCGGCCTACAATGAGCAGTTCTTC.

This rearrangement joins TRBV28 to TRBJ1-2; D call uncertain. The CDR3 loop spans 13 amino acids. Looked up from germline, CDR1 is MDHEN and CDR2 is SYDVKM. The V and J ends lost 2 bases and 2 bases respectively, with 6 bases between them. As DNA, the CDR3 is TGTGCCAGCAGTTTACGGGTGAACTATGGCTACACCTTC. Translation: CASSLRVNYGYTF.

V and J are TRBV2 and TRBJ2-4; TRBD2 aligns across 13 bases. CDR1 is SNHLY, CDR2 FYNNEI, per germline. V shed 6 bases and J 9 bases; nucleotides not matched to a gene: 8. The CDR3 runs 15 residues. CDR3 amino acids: CASRGGLAGAIIQYF. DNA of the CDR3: TGTGCCAGCAGGGGTGGACTAGCGGGAGCAATCATTCAGTACTTC. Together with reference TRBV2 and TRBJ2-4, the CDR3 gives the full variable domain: EPEVTQTPSHQVTQMGQEVILRCVPISNHLYFYWYRQILGQKVEFLVSFYNNEISEKSEIFDDQFSVERPDGSNFTLKIRSTKLEDSAMYFCASRGGLAGAIIQYFGAGTRLSVL.